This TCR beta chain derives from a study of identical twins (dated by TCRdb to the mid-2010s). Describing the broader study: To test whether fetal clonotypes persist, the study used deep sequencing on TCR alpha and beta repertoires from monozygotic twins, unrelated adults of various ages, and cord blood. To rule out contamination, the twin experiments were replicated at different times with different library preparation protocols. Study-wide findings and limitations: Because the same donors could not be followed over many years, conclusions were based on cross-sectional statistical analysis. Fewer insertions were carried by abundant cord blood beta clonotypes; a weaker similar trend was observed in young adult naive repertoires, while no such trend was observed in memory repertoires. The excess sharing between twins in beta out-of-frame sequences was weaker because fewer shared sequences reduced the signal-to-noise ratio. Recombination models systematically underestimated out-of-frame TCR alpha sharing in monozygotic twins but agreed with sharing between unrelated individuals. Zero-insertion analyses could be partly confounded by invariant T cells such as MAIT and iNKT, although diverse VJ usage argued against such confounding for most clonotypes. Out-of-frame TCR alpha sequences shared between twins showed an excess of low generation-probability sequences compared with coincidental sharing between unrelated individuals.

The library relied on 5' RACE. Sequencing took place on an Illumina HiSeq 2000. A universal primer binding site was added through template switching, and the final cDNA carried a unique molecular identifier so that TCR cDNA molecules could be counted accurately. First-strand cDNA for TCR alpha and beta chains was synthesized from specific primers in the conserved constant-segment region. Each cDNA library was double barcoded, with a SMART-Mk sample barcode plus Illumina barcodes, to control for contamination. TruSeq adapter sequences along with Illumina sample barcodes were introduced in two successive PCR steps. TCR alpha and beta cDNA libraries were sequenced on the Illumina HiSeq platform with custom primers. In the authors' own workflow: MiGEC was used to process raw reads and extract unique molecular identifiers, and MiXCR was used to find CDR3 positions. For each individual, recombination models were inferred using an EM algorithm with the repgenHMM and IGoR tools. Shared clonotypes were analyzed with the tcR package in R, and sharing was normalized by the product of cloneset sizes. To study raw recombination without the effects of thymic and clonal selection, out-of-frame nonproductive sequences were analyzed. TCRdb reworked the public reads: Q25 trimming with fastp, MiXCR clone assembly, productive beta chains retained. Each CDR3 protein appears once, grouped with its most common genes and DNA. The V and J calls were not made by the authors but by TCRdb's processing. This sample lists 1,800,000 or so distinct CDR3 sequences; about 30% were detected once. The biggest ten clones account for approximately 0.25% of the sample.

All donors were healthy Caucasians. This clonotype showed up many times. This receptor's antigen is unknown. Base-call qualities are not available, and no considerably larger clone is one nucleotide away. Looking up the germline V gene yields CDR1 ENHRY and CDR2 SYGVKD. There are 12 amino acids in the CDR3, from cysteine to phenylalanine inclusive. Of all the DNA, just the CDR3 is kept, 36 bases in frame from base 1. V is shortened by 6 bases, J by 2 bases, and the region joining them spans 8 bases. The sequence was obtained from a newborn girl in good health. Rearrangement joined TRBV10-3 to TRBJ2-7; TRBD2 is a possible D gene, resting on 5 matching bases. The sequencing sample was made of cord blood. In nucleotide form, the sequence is TGTGCCATCAGCGGGGAGACCTACGAGCAGTACTTC. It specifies CAISGETYEQYF.